A selection of T cell receptor beta chains follows, all from one sample in a study of OX40 agonist ivuxolimab in advanced cancers. Assay used: immunoSEQ multiplex PCR; TCRdb lists only in-frame clones, some missing. The repertoire holds around 40,000 clones, with approximately 83% as singletons. The sequences come from CD4+ or CD8+ T cells sorted from blood, collected in a trial of the OX40 agonist ivuxolimab. All receptors derive from an adult with an advanced solid tumor such as melanoma, head and neck, liver or kidney cancer. Each CDR3 is given with its conserved first and last residue. A D gene is named only where the DNA matches it firmly. Clone sizes are given selectively: once, few, many, or a class where the clone is expanded.

v_call	clone_size	d_call	j_call	cdr3_aa	cdr3_nt
TRBV27	medium-sized	-	TRBJ1-1	CASAGRQYTEAFF	TGTGCCAGCGCCGGGAGACAGTACACTGAAGCTTTCTTT
TRBV6-4	-	-	TRBJ1-2	CASSWAVYGYTF	TGTGCCAGCAGTTGGGCGGTCTATGGCTACACCTTC
TRBV7-6	-	-	TRBJ2-2	CASSLISGANTGELFF	TGTGCCAGCAGCTTAATTTCGGGAGCGAACACCGGGGAGCTGTTTTTT
TRBV4-1	-	-	TRBJ2-1	CASSQEGLGYNEQFF	TGCGCCAGCAGCCAAGAGGGCCTCGGCTATAATGAGCAGTTCTTC
TRBV7-9	once	TRBD1	TRBJ1-3	CASSSGQGARGNTIYF	TGTGCCAGCAGCTCAGGACAGGGGGCACGTGGAAACACCATATATTTT
TRBV6-1	-	TRBD1	TRBJ1-6	CASRNRDREDSPLHF	TGTGCCAGCAGGAACCGGGACAGGGAGGATTCACCCCTCCACTTT
TRBV28	-	-	TRBJ1-5	CASSFVGYQPQHF	TGTGCCAGCAGTTTCGTCGGATATCAGCCCCAGCATTTT
TRBV9	-	-	TRBJ2-7	CASSVASDTYEQYF	TGTGCCAGCAGCGTAGCTAGCGACACCTACGAGCAGTACTTC
TRBV5-6	-	TRBD1	TRBJ2-1	CASSLPPDRGGNNEQFF	TGTGCCAGCAGCTTGCCTCCGGACAGGGGAGGTAACAATGAGCAGTTCTTC
TRBV29-1	-	TRBD2	TRBJ2-1	CSAGGYNEQFF	TGCAGCGCGGGGGGGTACAATGAGCAGTTCTTC
TRBV7-9	-	TRBD2	TRBJ2-1	CASSHSGLAYNEQFF	TGTGCCAGCAGTCACTCGGGACTAGCTTACAATGAGCAGTTCTTC
TRBV21-1	-	-	TRBJ2-7	CASSKVPGRVPTSRDF	TGTGCCAGCAGCAAAGTTCCGGGACGAGTCCCTACGAGCAGGGACTTC
TRBV18	-	-	TRBJ2-2	CASSPLESAGGGELFF	TGTGCCAGCTCACCACTTGAATCAGCGGGCGGCGGGGAGCTGTTTTTT
TRBV7-8	-	TRBD2	TRBJ2-2	CASSWEGTEELFF	TGTGCCAGCAGCTGGGAGGGAACCGAGGAGCTGTTTTTT
TRBV18	-	TRBD1	TRBJ1-2	CASSPPTGIYTF	TGTGCCAGCTCACCACCGACAGGGATCTACACCTTC
TRBV15	-	-	TRBJ1-3	CATSSGNSGNTIYF	TGTGCCACCAGCAGCGGAAACTCTGGAAACACCATATATTTT